The TCR beta chain under discussion was sequenced for a study of control samples from healthy donors and cancer patients. TCRdb's table, derived via immunoSEQ multiplex PCR, lists solely in-frame clones and lacks some. The sample carries some 150,000 clones, roughly 95% recorded once. Germline V gene data show CDR1 as MRHNA and CDR2 as SNTAGT. Trimming pared 3 bases from V and 4 bases from J, leaving 9 bases between. This CDR3 has 13 residues. The sequenced material came from blood. The chain uses TRBV6-4 and TRBJ1-1; a possible D gene is TRBD1 (5 bases). This clonotype originated in a woman in her 30s in good health. The CDR3 DNA reads as TGTGCCAGCAGTGAGGGGGATGGCACTGAAGCTTTCTTT. As protein: CASSEGDGTEAFF.